The sample holds many counts of the clone carrying this TCR beta chain. What it binds is unknown. TCRdb independently ran MiXCR on the RT-PCR reads; one entry per CDR3 protein. The sample lists 500,000 to 650,000 distinct CDR3 sequences; under 9% were seen once. V lost 2 bases and J lost 9; bases outside the gene matches: 8. The V gene's germline CDR1 is MNHEY and CDR2 SVGAGI. This CDR3 is built from 16 residues. These data belong to a study of response to subunit inactivated influenza vaccine. Points from the study as a whole: That few new T cells are recruited by each seasonal influenza vaccination was the authors' suggestion.

The sample consisted of PBMCs from blood, taken around 2 years after vaccination. The receptor comes from a man aged 50 to 75 who received an inactivated influenza vaccine. V and J are TRBV6-5 and TRBJ2-1; the match to TRBD1 covers 12 bases. CDR3 amino acids: CASSYAAGQGAIEQFF. The CDR3 nucleotides read TGTGCCAGCAGTTACGCCGCGGGACAGGGGGCTATTGAGCAGTTCTTC.